This T cell receptor (beta chain) is from a study of blood T cell repertoires in COVID-19. Study as a whole: COVID-19 samples from acute and convalescent phases originated in the United States, Italy and Spain.

The CDR3 length is 18 residues. Germline CDR1 is LNHDA and CDR2 is SQIVND (reference sequence). V was trimmed by 3 bases and J by 3 bases, leaving 23 bases between them. Authors' methods: Amplification from reference gene primers served as the basis for estimated nucleated cell counts. Assay used: immunoSEQ multiplex PCR; TCRdb lists only in-frame clones, some missing. D and trimming were read from the DNA, whereas the V and J calls and clone size are those reported in that table. Here the sample spans more than 200,000 clones, 87% being singletons. Sequencing was done on a sample of peripheral blood. The gene calls are TRBV19 and TRBJ1-2; D not resolved. This clonotype originated in a man aged 18 to 30 with active or convalescent COVID-19. CDR3 DNA sequence: TGTGCCAGTAGTATTGGCCCTCCGCGACTTACATCCCACTATGGCTACACCTTC. Its protein is CASSIGPPRLTSHYGYTF. The variable domain in full, with the rest retrieved from reference TRBV19 and TRBJ1-2, is DGGITQSPKYLFRKEGQNVTLSCEQNLNHDAMYWYRQDPGQGLRLIYYSQIVNDFQKGDIAEGYSVSREKKESFPLTVTSAQKNPTAFYLCASSIGPPRLTSHYGYTFGSGTRLTVV.